These 23 T cell receptor beta chains were all obtained from the same sample, sequenced in a study of PD-L1 blockade in urothelial cancer (TCRdb year 2017). Library preparation was by the immunoSEQ multiplex PCR assay. This immuneACCESS table, as held by TCRdb, lists in-frame sequences with V and J called but not all clones. Of the missing ones, under half trace to an unresolved V gene in checked studies; the others have no known cause. Here the sample has under 70,000 clones; 65% to 90% occur a single time. The ten largest account for around 16% of the sample. What this sample's time point label stands for: pretreatment peripheral blood. The sample consisted of PBMCs, taken around atezolizumab (anti-PD-L1) treatment. The source of these receptors is a man in his 70s with urothelial cancer.

The chain carries TRBV28 and TRBJ2-2; the D gene is possibly TRBD1 (8 bases). The CDR3 spans 17 residues. The V end lost 7 bases, the J end lost 1 base, and 19 bases lay between the germline ends. Germline V CDR1 and CDR2: MDHEN, SYDVKM. In nucleotides, the CDR3 is TGTGCCAGCAAGGCCCCGACAGGGGAGGGGAACACCGGGGAGCTGTTTTTT. Translating gives CASKAPTGEGNTGELFF.

The chain links TRBV11-1 to TRBJ2-7, with 7 bases that match TRBD1. V was clipped by 8 bases and J by 7 bases; unmatched bases: 14. This CDR3 is built from 14 residues. Germline assignment: CDR1 SGHAT and CDR2 FQDESV (reference sequence). The CDR3 DNA reads TGTGCCAGCGCCCCAAATGACAGGGCGTGGGAGCAGTACTTC. As protein: CASAPNDRAWEQYF.

The chain joins TRBV9 to TRBJ2-7, with 7 bases matching TRBD1. The CDR3 consists of 15 residues. Germline-derived CDR1 and CDR2 are SGDLS and YYNGEE. The junction had 9 bases not matched to a gene; V was cut back by 4 bases and J by 2 bases. CDR3 region: CASSPSGRGPYEQYF. The CDR3 DNA is TGTGCCAGCAGCCCTTCCGGAAGGGGGCCCTACGAGCAGTACTTC.

The rearrangement joins TRBV9 to TRBJ2-3; 7 nucleotides line up with TRBD2. The CDR3 has 15 amino acids. The trim removed 0 bases at V and 4 bases at J, leaving 5 bases unmatched. Germline CDR1 and CDR2: SGDLS and YYNGEE. CDR3 DNA: TGTGCCAGCAGCGTAGATGGGGGGAGGGCAGATACGCAGTATTTT. Its protein product is CASSVDGGRADTQYF.

This clone was picked up one time. The rearrangement links TRBV28 to TRBJ2-1; D is undetermined. The CDR3 spans 12 residues. Trimming took 8 bases from V and 4 from J, leaving 9 bases between them. Per germline, CDR1 MDHEN and CDR2 SYDVKM. The CDR3 sequence is CASCRAYNEQFF. CDR3 DNA sequence: TGTGCCAGCTGCAGAGCGTACAATGAGCAGTTCTTC.

On this clone: Within the sample, other DNA sequences also encode this same CDR3. This chain links TRBV5-1 with TRBJ1-1, with 9 bases fitting TRBD1. There are 15 residues in the CDR3. Germline trimming cut 4 bases from V and 1 base from J; bases unmatched to any gene: 5. Germline V gives CDR1 SGHRS, CDR2 YFSETQ. The CDR3 spells CASSPGQGGNTEAFF. In nucleotides, the CDR3 is TGCGCCAGCAGCCCGGGACAGGGAGGGAACACTGAAGCTTTCTTT.

The chain employs TRBV18 and TRBJ2-1, with TRBD2 identical over 10 bases. Germline CDR1 and CDR2: KGHSH and LQKENI. The CDR3 totals 14 residues. V was pared by 5 bases and J by 4 bases, with 2 bases of the junction left unmatched. CDR3 in DNA: TGTGCCAGCTCAGGACTAGCGGCGTACAATGAGCAGTTCTTC. Residues: CASSGLAAYNEQFF.

This clone has a handful of counts. The J gene is TRBJ2-7, the V gene TRBV20-1; D uncertain. V was trimmed by 4 bases and J by 5 bases, leaving 6 bases between them. The germline gives CDR1 DFQATT, CDR2 SNEGSKA (reference sequence). The CDR3 length is 10 residues. CDR3 in amino acids: CSATGDEQYF. The CDR3 bases are TGCAGTGCTACGGGTGACGAGCAGTACTTC.

This chain connects TRBV5-4 to TRBJ2-3; tentative D call: TRBD2 (6 bases). The CDR3 totals 14 residues. Trimming removed 7 bases at V and 0 bases at J, with 12 bases between. Germline lookup yields CDR1 SGHNT and CDR2 YYREEE (reference sequence). CDR3 residues: CASAGGRSTDTQYF. CDR3 in DNA: TGTGCCAGCGCTGGGGGGAGGAGCACAGATACGCAGTATTTT.

V is TRBV5-1 and J is TRBJ1-1; TRBD1 aligns across 9 bases. The ends lost 0 bases at V and 4 bases at J; junction bases unmatched: 4. The CDR3 is 15 residues long. Germline V gene lookup returns CDR1 SGHRS and CDR2 YFSETQ. For the CDR3, the DNA is TGCGCCAGCAGCTTGGGTGGACAGGGGAGCACTGAAGCTTTCTTT. This sequence encodes CASSLGGQGSTEAFF.

The DNA for the CDR3 is TGTGCCAGCAGCGTAGGGGGGAACGGGGGAGTGACCCAGTACTTC. Residues: CASSVGGNGGVTQYF. The rearrangement uses TRBV9 and TRBJ2-5; possible D gene TRBD2, 6 bases. The CDR3 is made up of 15 amino acids. Per germline, CDR1 SGDLS and CDR2 YYNGEE. V lost 0 bases to trimming and J lost 7 bases, with 16 bases between them.

The chain employs TRBV30 and TRBJ1-5, with TRBD1 matching 9 bases. J lost 7 bases, V lost 2 bases, and 6 bases had no gene match. The CDR3 runs to 14 residues. CDR1 and CDR2 from the germline V gene are GTSNPN and SVGIG (reference sequence). The CDR3 loop reads CAWSNRGRGQPQHF. The CDR3 region has the DNA TGTGCCTGGAGTAACAGGGGGCGAGGCCAGCCCCAGCATTTT.

This chain links TRBV11-3 with TRBJ2-3; no clear D. CDR3 length: 13 amino acids. Germline lookup yields CDR1 SGHNT and CDR2 YENEEA. The V gene lost 5 bases and the J gene lost 4 bases, with 10 bases spanning the gap. The CDR3 DNA sequence: TGTGCCAGCAGCCACCAAGGAGCAGATACGCAGTATTTT. Translation: CASSHQGADTQYF.

Points on this clone: Relative to the germline gene, one junction end is altered; a read error may explain this. This chain joins TRBV28 and TRBJ2-3; 13 nucleotides match TRBD2. The CDR3 contains 18 residues. Per germline, CDR1 MDHEN and CDR2 SYDVKM. CDR3 sequence (DNA): TGTGCCGGCAGTCTAACTAGCGGGAGGGCGGCCAGCACAGATACGCAGTATTTT. This translates into CAGSLTSGRAASTDTQYF. Full variable domain (remainder filled in from reference TRBV28 and TRBJ2-3): DVKVTQSSRYLVKRTGEKVFLECVQDMDHENMFWYRQDPGLGLRLIYFSYDVKMKEKGDIPEGYSVSREKKERFSLILESASTNQTSMYLCAGSLTSGRAASTDTQYFGPGTRLTVL.

V and J are TRBV29-1 and TRBJ2-7, with D possibly being TRBD1 (5 bases). The CDR3 consists of 12 residues. V was cut by 4 bases and J by 2 bases, with 9 bases left in between. Germline CDR1 is SQVTM and CDR2 is ANQGSEA. The CDR3 loop reads CSVVGLTYEQYF. The CDR3 DNA follows: TGCAGCGTTGTGGGGCTAACCTACGAGCAGTACTTC.

The chain combines TRBV2 with TRBJ1-2, with 9 bases fitting TRBD1. Trimming removed 3 bases from V and 0 bases from J; junction bases left unmatched: 8. CDR3 length: 17 residues. Per germline, CDR1 SNHLY and CDR2 FYNNEI. CDR3 sequence (DNA): TGTGCCAGCAGTGACTGGGACAGGGTACAGACTAACTATGGCTACACCTTC. Amino acid sequence: CASSDWDRVQTNYGYTF. The complete variable domain, with remaining parts taken from reference TRBV2 and TRBJ1-2, reads EPEVTQTPSHQVTQMGQEVILRCVPISNHLYFYWYRQILGQKVEFLVSFYNNEISEKSEIFDDQFSVERPDGSNFTLKIRSTKLEDSAMYFCASSDWDRVQTNYGYTFGSGTRLTVV.

Here the CDR3 DNA reads TGTGCCAGCTCACCCCCAGGGGGGACTAGCGGCACAGATACGCAGTATTTT. Translated: CASSPPGGTSGTDTQYF. The chain couples TRBV18 to TRBJ2-3; the match to TRBD2 covers 10 bases. The trim removed 3 bases at V and 1 base at J, leaving 7 bases unmatched. From germline, CDR1 is KGHSH and CDR2 LQKENI. CDR3 size: 17 residues. Full variable domain (missing parts from reference TRBV18 and TRBJ2-3): NAGVMQNPRHLVRRRGQEARLRCSPMKGHSHVYWYRQLPEEGLKFMVYLQKENIIDESGMPKERFSAEFPKEGPSILRIQQVVRGDSAAYFCASSPPGGTSGTDTQYFGPGTRLTVL.

CDR3: CASSLQGWDEQFF. The CDR3 nucleotides read TGTGCCAGCAGCCTACAGGGCTGGGATGAGCAGTTCTTC. This chain uses TRBV27 with TRBJ2-1; the D gene is possibly TRBD1 (6 bases). V lost 6 bases and J 8 bases, leaving 14 bases between the germline ends. Germline V gene sequence: CDR1 MNHEY, CDR2 SMNVEV (reference sequence). This CDR3 spans 13 amino acids.

The chain employs TRBV19 and TRBJ1-2; D not certain. CDR1 is LNHDA and CDR2 is SQIVND in the germline V gene (reference sequence). V was trimmed by 6 bases and J by 6 bases, leaving 17 bases between them. CDR3 length: 14 residues. CDR3 sequence: CASRQSEVSDGYTF. The CDR3, as DNA: TGTGCCAGTAGACAATCCGAGGTGTCTGATGGCTACACCTTC.

The chain employs TRBV18 and TRBJ1-5, with no clear D. V gave up 6 bases and J gave up 0 bases, with 12 bases separating them. This CDR3 has 15 amino acids. Germline CDR1 is KGHSH and CDR2 is LQKENI. CDR3 bases: TGTGCCAGCTCCCCCGGGATAAATAGCAATCAGCCCCAGCATTTT. Its protein is CASSPGINSNQPQHF.

The V and J genes are TRBV18 and TRBJ2-1; 13 bases are shared with TRBD2. This CDR3 is 15 amino acids long. V dropped 6 bases and J dropped 6; count of bases not matched to a gene: 5. Germline V gives CDR1 KGHSH, CDR2 LQKENI. The CDR3 sequence is CASSTGTSGINEQFF. The CDR3 nucleotides read TGTGCCAGCTCGACCGGGACTAGCGGGATCAATGAGCAGTTCTTC.

This chain joins TRBV5-4 and TRBJ2-1, with 10 bases that match TRBD2. CDR1 and CDR2 (germline): SGHNT, YYREEE (reference sequence). The CDR3 runs to 15 residues. Trimming removed 0 bases from V and 8 bases from J; junction bases left unmatched: 5. The DNA of the CDR3 is TGTGCCAGCAGCTTGGAGGGTAGCGGGAGGCATGAGCAGTTCTTC. Translating gives CASSLEGSGRHEQFF. Combining the CDR3 with reference TRBV5-4 and TRBJ2-1 gives the whole variable domain ETGVTQSPTHLIKTRGQQVTLRCSSQSGHNTVSWYQQALGQGPQFIFQYYREEENGRGNFPPRFSGLQFPNYSSELNVNALELDDSALYLCASSLEGSGRHEQFFGPGTRLTVL.

The V and J genes are TRBV5-1 and TRBJ2-7, with D maybe TRBD2 (6 bases). CDR1 SGHRS and CDR2 YFSETQ come from the germline V gene. The CDR3 consists of 14 residues. V shed 0 bases and J shed 3 bases, with 10 bases lying between them. The CDR3 sequence is CASSLGLGDYEQYF. As DNA, the CDR3 is TGCGCCAGCAGCTTGGGACTAGGAGACTACGAGCAGTACTTC.